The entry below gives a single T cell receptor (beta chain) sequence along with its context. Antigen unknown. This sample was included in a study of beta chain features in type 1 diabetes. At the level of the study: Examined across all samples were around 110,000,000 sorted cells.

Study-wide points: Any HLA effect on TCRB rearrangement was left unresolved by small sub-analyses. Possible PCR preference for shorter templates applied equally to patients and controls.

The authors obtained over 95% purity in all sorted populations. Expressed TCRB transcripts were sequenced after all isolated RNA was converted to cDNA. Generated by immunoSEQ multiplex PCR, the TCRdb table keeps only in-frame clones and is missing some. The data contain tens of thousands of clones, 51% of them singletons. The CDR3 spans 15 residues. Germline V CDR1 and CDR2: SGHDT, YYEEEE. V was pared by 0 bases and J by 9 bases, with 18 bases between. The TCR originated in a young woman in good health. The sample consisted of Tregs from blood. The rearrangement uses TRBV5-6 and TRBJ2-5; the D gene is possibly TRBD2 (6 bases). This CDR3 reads CASSLGAQGSGAQYF. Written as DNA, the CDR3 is TGTGCCAGCAGCTTGGGAGCGCAGGGCTCGGGGGCCCAGTACTTC.